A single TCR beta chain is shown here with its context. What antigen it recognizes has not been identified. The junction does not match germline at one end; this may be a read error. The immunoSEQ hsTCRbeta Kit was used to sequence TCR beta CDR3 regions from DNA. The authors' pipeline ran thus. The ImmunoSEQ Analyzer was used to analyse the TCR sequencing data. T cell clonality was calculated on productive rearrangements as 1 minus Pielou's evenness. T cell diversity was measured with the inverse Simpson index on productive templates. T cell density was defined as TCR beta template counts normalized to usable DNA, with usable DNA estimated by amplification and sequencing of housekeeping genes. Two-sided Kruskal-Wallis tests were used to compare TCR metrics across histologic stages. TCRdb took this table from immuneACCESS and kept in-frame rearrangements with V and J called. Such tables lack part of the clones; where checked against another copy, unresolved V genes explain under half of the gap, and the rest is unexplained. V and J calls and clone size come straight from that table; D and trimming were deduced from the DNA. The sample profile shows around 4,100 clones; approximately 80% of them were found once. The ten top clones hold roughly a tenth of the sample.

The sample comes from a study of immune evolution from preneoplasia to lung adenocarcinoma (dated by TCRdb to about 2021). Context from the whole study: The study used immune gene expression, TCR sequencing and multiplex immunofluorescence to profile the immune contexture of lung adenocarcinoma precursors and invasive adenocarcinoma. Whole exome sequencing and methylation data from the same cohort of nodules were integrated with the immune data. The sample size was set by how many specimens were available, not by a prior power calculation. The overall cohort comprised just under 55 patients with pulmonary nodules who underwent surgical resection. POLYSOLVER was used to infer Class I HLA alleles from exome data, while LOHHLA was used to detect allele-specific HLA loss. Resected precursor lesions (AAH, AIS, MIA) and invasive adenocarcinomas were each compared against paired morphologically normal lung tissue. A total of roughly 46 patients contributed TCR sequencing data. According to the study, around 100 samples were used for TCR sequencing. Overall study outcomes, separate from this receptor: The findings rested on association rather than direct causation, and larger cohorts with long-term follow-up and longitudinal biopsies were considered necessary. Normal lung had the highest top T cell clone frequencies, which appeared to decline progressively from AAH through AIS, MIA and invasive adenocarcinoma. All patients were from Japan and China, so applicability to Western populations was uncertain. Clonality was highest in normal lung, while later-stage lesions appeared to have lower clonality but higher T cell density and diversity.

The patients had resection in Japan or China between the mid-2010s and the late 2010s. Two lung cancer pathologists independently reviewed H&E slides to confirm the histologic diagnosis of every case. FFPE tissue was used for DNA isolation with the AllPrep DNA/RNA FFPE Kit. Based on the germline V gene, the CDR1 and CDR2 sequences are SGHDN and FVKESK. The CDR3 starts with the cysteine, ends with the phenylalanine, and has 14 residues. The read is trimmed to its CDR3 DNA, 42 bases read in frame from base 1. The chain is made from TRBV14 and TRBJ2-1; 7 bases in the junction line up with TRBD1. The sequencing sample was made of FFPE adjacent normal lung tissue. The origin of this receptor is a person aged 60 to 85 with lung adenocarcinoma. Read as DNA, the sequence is TGTGCCAGCAGCCGAACCACGGACAGGAGATTTAAGGTCTTC. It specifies CASSRTTDRRFKVF.